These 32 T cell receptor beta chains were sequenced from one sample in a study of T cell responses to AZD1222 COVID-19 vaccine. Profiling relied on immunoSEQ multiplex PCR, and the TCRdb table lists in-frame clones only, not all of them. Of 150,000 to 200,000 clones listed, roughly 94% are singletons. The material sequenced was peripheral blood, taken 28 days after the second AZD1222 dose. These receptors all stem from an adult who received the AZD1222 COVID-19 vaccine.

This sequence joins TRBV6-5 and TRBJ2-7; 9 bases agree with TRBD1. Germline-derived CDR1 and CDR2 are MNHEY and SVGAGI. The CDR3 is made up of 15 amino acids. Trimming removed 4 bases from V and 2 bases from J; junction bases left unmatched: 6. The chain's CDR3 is CASSLTGGSTYEQYF. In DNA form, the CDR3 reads TGTGCCAGCAGTTTGACAGGGGGGAGTACCTACGAGCAGTACTTC.

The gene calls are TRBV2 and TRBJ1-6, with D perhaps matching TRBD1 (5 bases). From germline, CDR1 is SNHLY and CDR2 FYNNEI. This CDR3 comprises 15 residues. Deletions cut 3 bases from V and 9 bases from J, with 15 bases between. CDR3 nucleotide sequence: TGTGCCAGCAGTGACCAATTTGGGGGGATTTCACCCCTCCACTTT. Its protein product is CASSDQFGGISPLHF.

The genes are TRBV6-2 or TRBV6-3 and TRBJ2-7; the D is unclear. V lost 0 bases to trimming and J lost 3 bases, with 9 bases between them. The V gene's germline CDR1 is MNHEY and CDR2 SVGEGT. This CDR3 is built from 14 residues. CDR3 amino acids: CASSYSGSLYEQYF. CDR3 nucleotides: TGTGCCAGCAGTTACTCGGGCAGCCTCTACGAGCAGTACTTC.

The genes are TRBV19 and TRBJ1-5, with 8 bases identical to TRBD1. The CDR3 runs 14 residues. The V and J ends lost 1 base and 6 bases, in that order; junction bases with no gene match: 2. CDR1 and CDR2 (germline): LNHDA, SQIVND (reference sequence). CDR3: CASSIGTGGQPQHF. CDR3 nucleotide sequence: TGTGCCAGTAGTATAGGAACAGGGGGTCAGCCCCAGCATTTT.

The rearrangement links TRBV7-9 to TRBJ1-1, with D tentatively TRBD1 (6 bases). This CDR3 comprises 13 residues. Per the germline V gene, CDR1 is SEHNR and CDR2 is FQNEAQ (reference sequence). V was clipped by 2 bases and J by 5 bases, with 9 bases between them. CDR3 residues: CASSLNRETEAFF. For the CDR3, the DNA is TGTGCCAGCAGCTTAAACAGGGAAACTGAAGCTTTCTTT. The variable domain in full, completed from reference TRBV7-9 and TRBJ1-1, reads DTGVSQNPRHKITKRGQNVTFRCDPISEHNRLYWYRQTLGQGPEFLTYFQNEAQLEKSRLLSDRFSAERPKGSFSTLEIQRTEQGDSAMYLCASSLNRETEAFFGQGTRLTVV.

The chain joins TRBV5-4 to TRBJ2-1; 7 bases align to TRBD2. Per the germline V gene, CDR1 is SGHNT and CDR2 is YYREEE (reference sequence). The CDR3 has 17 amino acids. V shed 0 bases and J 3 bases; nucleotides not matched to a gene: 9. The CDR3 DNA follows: TGTGCCAGCAGCTTGGAGGTTCTAGCGGAGCTCTACAATGAGCAGTTCTTC. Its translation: CASSLEVLAELYNEQFF.

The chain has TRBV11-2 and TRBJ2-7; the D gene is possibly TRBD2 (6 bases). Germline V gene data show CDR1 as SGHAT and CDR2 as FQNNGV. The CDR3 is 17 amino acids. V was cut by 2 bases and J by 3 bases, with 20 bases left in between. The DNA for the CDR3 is TGTGCCAGCAGCTTACACTCGGGAGCTTTGATTAACTACGAGCAGTACTTC. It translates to CASSLHSGALINYEQYF.

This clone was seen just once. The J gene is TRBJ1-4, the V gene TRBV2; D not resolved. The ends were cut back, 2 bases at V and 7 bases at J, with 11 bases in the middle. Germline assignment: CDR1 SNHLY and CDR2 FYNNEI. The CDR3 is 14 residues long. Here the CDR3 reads CASSESGVGEKLFF. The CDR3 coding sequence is TGTGCCAGCAGTGAATCCGGGGTTGGTGAAAAACTGTTTTTT.

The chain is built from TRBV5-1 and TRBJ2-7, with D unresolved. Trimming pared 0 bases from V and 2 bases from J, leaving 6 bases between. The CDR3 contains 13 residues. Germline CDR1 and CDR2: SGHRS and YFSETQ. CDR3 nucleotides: TGCGCCAGCAGCTTGGCTACAGCCTACGAGCAGTACTTC. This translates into CASSLATAYEQYF.

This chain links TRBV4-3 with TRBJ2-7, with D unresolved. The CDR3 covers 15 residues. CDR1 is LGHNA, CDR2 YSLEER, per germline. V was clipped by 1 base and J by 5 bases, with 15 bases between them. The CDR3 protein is CASSQGDLSFNEQYF. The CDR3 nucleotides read TGCGCCAGCAGCCAAGGCGATCTTAGTTTCAACGAGCAGTACTTC.

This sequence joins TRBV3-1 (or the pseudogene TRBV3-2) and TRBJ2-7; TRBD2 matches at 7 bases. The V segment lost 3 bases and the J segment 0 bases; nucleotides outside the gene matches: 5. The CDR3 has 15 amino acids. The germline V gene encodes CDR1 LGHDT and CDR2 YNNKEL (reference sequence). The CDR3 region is CASSQLGRGSYEQYF. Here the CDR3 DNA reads TGTGCCAGCAGCCAGCTGGGGAGGGGCTCCTACGAGCAGTACTTC.

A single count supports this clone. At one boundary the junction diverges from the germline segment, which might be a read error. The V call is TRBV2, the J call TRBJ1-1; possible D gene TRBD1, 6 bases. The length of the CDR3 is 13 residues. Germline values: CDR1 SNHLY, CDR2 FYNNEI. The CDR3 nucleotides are TGTGTCAGCAAGGGGGATTCGAACACTGAAGCTTTCTTT. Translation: CVSKGDSNTEAFF.

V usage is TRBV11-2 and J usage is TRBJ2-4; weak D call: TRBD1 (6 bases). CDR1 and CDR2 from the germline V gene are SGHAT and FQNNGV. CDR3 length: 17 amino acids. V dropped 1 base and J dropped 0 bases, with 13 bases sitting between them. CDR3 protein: CASSLAQGIEAKNIQYF. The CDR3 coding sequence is TGTGCCAGCAGCTTAGCACAGGGAATAGAAGCCAAAAACATTCAGTACTTC.

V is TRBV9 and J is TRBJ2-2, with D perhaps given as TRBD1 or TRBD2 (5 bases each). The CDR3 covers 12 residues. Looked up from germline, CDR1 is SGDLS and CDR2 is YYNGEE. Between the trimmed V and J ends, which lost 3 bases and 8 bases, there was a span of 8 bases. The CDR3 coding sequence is TGTGCCAGCAGCGGAGGGGTTGGGGAGCTGTTTTTT. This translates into CASSGGVGELFF.

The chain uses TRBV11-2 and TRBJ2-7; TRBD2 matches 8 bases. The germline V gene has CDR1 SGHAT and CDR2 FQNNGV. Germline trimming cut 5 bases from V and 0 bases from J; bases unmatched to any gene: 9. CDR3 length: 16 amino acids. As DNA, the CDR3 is TGTGCCAGCAGCCCAGGGGCGGGAGGTTACTCCTACGAGCAGTACTTC. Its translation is CASSPGAGGYSYEQYF.

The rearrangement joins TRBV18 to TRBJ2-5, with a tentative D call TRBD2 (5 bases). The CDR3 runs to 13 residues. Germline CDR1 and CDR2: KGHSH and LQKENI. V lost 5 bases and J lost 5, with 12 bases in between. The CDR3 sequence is CASSAHGGETQYF. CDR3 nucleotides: TGTGCCAGCTCAGCCCACGGCGGGGAGACCCAGTACTTC. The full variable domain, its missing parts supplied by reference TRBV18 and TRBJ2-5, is NAGVMQNPRHLVRRRGQEARLRCSPMKGHSHVYWYRQLPEEGLKFMVYLQKENIIDESGMPKERFSAEFPKEGPSILRIQQVVRGDSAAYFCASSAHGGETQYFGPGTRLLVL.

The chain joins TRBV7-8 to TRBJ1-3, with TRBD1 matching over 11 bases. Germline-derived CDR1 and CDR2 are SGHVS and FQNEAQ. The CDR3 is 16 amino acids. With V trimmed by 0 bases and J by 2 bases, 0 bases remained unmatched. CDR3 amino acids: CASSLAGQGAGNTIYF. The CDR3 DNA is TGTGCCAGCAGCTTAGCGGGACAGGGGGCTGGAAACACCATATATTTT.

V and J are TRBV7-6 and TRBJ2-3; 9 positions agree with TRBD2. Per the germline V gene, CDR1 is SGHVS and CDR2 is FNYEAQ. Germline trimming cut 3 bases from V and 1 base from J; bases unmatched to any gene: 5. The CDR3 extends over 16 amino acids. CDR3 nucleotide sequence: TGTGCCAGCAGCTTGCTAGCGGGGACCGGCACAGATACGCAGTATTTT. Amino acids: CASSLLAGTGTDTQYF.

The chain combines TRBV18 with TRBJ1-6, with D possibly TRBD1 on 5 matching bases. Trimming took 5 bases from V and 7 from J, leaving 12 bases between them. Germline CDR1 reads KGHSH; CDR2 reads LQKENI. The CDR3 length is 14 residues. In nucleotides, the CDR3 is TGTGCCAGCTCATTGGGACGGGAGAATTCACCCCTCCACTTT. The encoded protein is CASSLGRENSPLHF.

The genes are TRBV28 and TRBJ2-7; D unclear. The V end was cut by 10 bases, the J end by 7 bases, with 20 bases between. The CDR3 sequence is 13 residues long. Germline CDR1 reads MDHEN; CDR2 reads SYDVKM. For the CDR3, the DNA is TGTGCCACCCTTACACCGACCCCTGCAGAGCAGTACTTC. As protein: CATLTPTPAEQYF.

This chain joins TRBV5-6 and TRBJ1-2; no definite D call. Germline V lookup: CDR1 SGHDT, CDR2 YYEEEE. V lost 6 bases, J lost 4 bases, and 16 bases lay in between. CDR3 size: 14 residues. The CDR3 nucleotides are TGTGCCAGCAACCCATCGGGCAGGCCCTATGGCTACACCTTC. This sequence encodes CASNPSGRPYGYTF.

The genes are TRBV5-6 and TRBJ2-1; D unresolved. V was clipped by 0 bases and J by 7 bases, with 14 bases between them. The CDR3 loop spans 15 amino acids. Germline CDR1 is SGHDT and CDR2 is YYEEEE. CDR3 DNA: TGTGCCAGCAGCTTGGCCGGCAGGAGCAAAAATGAGCAGTTCTTC. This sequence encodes CASSLAGRSKNEQFF.

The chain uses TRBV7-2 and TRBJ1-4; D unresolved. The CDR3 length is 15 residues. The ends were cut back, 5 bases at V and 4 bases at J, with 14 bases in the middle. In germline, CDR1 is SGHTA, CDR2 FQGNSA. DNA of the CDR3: TGTGCCAGCAGCCCCCGAGGAGGAAATAATGAAAAACTGTTTTTT. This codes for CASSPRGGNNEKLFF.

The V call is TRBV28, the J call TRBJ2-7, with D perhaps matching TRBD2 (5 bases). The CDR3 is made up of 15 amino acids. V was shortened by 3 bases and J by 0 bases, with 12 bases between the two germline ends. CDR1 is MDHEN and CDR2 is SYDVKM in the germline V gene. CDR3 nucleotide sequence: TGTGCCAGCAGTTTTTATCCGGGAAGCTCCTACGAGCAGTACTTC. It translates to CASSFYPGSSYEQYF.

The CDR3 sequence: CATSDRRLAGGTDTQYF. DNA for the CDR3: TGTGCCACCAGTGATCGAAGACTAGCGGGGGGCACAGATACGCAGTATTTT. The rearrangement joins TRBV24-1 to TRBJ2-3; 12 bases are shared with TRBD2. The CDR3 has 17 amino acids. CDR1 is KGHDR and CDR2 is SFDVKD in the germline V gene. Germline trimming cut 3 bases from V and 1 base from J; bases unmatched to any gene: 4.

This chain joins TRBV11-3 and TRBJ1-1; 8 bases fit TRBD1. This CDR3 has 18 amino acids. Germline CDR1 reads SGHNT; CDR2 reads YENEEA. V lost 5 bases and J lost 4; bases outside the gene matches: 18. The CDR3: CASSPPWTGTRMGTEAFF. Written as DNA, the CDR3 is TGTGCCAGCAGCCCTCCGTGGACAGGGACACGAATGGGCACTGAAGCTTTCTTT.

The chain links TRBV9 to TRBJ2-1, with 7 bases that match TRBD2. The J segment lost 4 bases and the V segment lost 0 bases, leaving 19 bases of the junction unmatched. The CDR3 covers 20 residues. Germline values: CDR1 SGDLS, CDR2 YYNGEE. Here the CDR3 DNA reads TGTGCCAGCAGCGTAGAATCCCCCGGGGGGTCTTTCCCACTTTACAATGAGCAGTTCTTC. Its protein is CASSVESPGGSFPLYNEQFF.

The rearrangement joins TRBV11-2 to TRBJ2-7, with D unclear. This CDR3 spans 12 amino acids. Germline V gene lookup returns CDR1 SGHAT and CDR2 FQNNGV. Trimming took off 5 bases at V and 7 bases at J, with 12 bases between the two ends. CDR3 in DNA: TGTGCCAGCAGCCCCCTGGCGACTGAGCAGTACTTC. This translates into CASSPLATEQYF. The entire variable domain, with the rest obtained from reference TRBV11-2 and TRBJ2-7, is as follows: EAGVAQSPRYKIIEKRQSVAFWCNPISGHATLYWYQQILGQGPKLLIQFQNNGVVDDSQLPKDRFSAERLKGVDSTLKIQPAKLEDSAVYLCASSPLATEQYFGPGTRLTVT.

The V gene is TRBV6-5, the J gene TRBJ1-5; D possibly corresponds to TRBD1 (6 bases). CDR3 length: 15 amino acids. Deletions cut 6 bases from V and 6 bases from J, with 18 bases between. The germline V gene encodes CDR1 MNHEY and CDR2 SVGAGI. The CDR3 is CASSFGGLSGQPQHF. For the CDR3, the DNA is TGTGCCAGCAGCTTCGGGGGGCTCAGCGGTCAGCCCCAGCATTTT.

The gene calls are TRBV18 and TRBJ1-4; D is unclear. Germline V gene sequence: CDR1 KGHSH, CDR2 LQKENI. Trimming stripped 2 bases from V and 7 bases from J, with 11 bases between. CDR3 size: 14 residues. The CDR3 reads CASSPTQRAEKLFF. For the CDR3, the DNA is TGTGCCAGCTCACCAACACAAAGGGCTGAAAAACTGTTTTTT.

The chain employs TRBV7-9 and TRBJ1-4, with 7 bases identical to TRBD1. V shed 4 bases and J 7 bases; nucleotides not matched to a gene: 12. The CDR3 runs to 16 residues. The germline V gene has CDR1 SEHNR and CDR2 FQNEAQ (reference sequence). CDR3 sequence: CASSSLGETGFEKLFF. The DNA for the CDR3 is TGTGCCAGCAGCTCCCTCGGAGAGACAGGGTTTGAAAAACTGTTTTTT. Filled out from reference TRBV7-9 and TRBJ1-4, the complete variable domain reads DTGVSQNPRHKITKRGQNVTFRCDPISEHNRLYWYRQTLGQGPEFLTYFQNEAQLEKSRLLSDRFSAERPKGSFSTLEIQRTEQGDSAMYLCASSSLGETGFEKLFFGSGTQLSVL.

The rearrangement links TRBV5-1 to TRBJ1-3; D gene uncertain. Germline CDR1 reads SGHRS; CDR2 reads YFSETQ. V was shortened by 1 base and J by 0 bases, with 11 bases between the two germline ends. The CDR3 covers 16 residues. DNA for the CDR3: TGCGCCAGCAGCTTGAGCCACGGGAGCTCTGGAAACACCATATATTTT. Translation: CASSLSHGSSGNTIYF.